These 3 T cell receptor beta chains share one sample of origin, sequenced in a study of T cells in Graves' hyperthyroidism and ophthalmopathy. What was amplified from RNA transcripts were TCR beta CDR3 regions. Carried out on the TCR CDR3, a first-round RT-PCR used the HTBI primer set. Using its own MiXCR run on the multiplex PCR reads, TCRdb lists one record per CDR3 protein. In the table there are 350,000 to 500,000 distinct CDR3 sequences, roughly 15% of which are singletons. Sequencing input: blood. The receptors originated from a woman aged 18-29 years with Graves' hyperthyroidism.

This clonotype was counted a few times. The CDR3 spells CASSLVRLADYTGELFF. The CDR3 nucleotides are TGTGCCAGCAGCTTAGTCAGGCTAGCGGATTACACCGGGGAGCTGTTTTTT. The chain uses TRBV7-2 and TRBJ2-2, with 7 bases that match TRBD2. The J segment lost 3 bases and the V segment lost 1 base, leaving 8 bases of the junction unmatched. This CDR3 contains 17 residues. Per germline, CDR1 SGHTA and CDR2 FQGNSA.

This clonotype was seen ten or more times. The chain recombines TRBV7-2 with TRBJ1-5; TRBD1 matches at 7 bases. V trimming: 0 bases; J trimming: 0 bases; junction bases outside the gene matches: 5. The germline V gene has CDR1 SGHTA and CDR2 FQGNSA. This CDR3 region has 17 residues. CDR3: CASSLARQGVSNQPQHF. CDR3 in DNA: TGTGCCAGCAGCTTAGCGCGGCAGGGGGTTAGCAATCAGCCCCAGCATTTT. Combining the CDR3 with reference TRBV7-2 and TRBJ1-5 gives the whole variable domain GAGVSQSPSNKVTEKGKDVELRCDPISGHTALYWYRQSLGQGLEFLIYFQGNSAPDKSGLPSDRFSAERTGGSVSTLTIQRTQQEDSAVYLCASSLARQGVSNQPQHFGDGTRLSIL.

This clonotype was seen more than once but under ten times. CDR3: CASSLGTGPYQPQHF. CDR3 nucleotide sequence: TGTGCCAGCAGCTTAGGGACAGGACCTTATCAGCCCCAGCATTTT. The chain has TRBV7-9 and TRBJ1-5; 7 bases are a match to TRBD1. Germline V lookup: CDR1 SEHNR, CDR2 FQNEAQ (reference sequence). Trimming removed 1 base from V and 5 bases from J; junction bases left unmatched: 5. The CDR3 totals 15 residues.